This T cell receptor beta chain was obtained from a study of blood T cell repertoires in COVID-19. Study context: COVID-19 samples collected from the United States, Italy and Spain covered acute and convalescent phases. From T cells, B-cell-depleted T cells, or PBMCs came the material, which was cDNA or gDNA.

This clone appeared a single time. As processed by the authors: Estimation of nucleated cell counts was performed using reference gene primer amplification. Repertoires were generated with immunoSEQ multiplex PCR, while TCRdb's copy carries only in-frame clones and drops some. The D gene and trimming were derived from the DNA, and the V and J assignments and clone size from that table. The profile shows around 260,000 clones, approximately 85% of them singletons. During active infection, Seattle patients enrolled and were then monitored through disease. Input material: peripheral blood. This receptor was identified in a human donor with COVID-19, enrolled during active disease. The donor label of this sample is uncertain.

The CDR3 DNA reads TGCGCCAGCAGCTTTGCGGCGGCGGAGACCCAGTACTTC. This sequence encodes CASSFAAAETQYF. The rearrangement joins TRBV5-1 to TRBJ2-5, with D unclear. The CDR3 is 13 amino acids. The V gene lost 2 bases and the J gene lost 5 bases, with 10 bases spanning the gap. Per the germline V gene, CDR1 is SGHRS and CDR2 is YFSETQ.